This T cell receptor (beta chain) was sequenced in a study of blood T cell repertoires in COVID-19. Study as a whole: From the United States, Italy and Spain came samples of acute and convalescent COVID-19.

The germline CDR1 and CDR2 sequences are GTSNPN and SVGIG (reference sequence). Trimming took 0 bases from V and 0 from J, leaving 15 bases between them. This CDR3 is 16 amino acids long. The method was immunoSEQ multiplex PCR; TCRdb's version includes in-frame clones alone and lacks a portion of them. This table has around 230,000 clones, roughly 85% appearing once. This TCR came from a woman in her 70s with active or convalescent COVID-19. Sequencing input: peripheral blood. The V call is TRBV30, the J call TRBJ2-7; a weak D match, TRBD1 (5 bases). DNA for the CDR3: TGTGCCTGGAGTGTAGGGGCCGCGAGGAGCTCCTACGAGCAGTACTTC. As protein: CAWSVGAARSSYEQYF.